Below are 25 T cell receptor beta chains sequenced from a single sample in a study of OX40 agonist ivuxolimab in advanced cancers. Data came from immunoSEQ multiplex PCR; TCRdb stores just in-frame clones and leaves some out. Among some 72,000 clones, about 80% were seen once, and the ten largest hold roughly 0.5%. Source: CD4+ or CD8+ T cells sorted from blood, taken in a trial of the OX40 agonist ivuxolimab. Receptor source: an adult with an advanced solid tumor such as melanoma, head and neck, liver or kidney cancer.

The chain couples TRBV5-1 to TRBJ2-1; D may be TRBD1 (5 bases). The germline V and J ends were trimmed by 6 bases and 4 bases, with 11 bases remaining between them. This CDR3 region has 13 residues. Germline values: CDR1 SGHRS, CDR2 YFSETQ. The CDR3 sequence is CASTAGHYNEQFF. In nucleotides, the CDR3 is TGCGCCAGCACTGCAGGGCATTACAATGAGCAGTTCTTC.

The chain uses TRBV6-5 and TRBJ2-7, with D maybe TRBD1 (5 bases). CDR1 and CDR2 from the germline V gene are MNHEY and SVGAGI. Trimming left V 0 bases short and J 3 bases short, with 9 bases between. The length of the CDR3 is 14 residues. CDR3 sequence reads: CASSYSAGLYEQYF. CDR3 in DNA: TGTGCCAGCAGTTACTCGGCAGGGCTCTACGAGCAGTACTTC.

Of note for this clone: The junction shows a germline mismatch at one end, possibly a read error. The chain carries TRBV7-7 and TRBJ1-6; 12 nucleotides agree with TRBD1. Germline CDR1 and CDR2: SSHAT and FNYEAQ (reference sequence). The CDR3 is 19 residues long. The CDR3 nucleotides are TGTGCTAGCAGCCTTCCGGGACAGGGGGCGTTTATCTATAATTCACCCCTCCACTTT. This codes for CASSLPGQGAFIYNSPLHF.

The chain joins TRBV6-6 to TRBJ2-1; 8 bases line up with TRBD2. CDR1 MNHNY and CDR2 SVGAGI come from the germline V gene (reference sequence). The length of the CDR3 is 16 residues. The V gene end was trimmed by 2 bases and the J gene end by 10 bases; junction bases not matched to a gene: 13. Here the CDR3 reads CASSYTLGLVGEEQFF. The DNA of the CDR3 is TGTGCCAGCAGTTACACCTTGGGACTAGTAGGCGAGGAGCAGTTCTTC.

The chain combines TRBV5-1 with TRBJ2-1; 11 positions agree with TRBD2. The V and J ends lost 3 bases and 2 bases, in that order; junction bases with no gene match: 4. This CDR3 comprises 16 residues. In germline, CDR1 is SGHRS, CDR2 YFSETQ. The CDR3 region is CASSSLAGGAYNEQFF. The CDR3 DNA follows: TGCGCCAGCAGCTCGTTAGCGGGAGGGGCCTACAATGAGCAGTTCTTC.

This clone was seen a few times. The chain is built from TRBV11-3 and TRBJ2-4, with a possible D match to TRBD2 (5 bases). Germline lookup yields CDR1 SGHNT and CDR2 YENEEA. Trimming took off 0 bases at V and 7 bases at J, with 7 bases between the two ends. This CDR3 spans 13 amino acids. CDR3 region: CASSLDTGNIQYF. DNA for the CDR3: TGTGCCAGCAGCTTAGATACGGGGAACATTCAGTACTTC.

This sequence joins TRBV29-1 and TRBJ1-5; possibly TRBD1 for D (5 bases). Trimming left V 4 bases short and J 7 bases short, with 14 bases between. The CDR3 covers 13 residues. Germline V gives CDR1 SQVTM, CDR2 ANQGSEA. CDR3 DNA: TGCAGCGTTGCCGGAGGGGTCAGCCAGCCCCAGCATTTT. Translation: CSVAGGVSQPQHF.

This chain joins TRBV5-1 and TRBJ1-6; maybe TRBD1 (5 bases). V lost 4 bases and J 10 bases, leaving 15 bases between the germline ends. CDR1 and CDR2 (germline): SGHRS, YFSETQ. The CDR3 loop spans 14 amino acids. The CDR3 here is CASSPAQGQSPLHF. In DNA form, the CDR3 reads TGCGCCAGCAGCCCGGCTCAGGGCCAATCACCCCTCCACTTT. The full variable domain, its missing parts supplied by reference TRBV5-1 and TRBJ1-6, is KAGVTQTPRYLIKTRGQQVTLSCSPISGHRSVSWYQQTPGQGLQFLFEYFSETQRNKGNFPGRFSGRQFSNSRSEMNVSTLELGDSALYLCASSPAQGQSPLHFGNGTRLTVT.

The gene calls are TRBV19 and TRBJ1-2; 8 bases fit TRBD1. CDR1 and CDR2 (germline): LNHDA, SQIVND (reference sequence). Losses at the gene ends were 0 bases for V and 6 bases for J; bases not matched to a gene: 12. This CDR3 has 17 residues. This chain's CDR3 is CASSIDRRPGGVHGYTF. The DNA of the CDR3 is TGTGCCAGTAGTATAGATCGTCGCCCAGGGGGCGTTCATGGCTACACCTTC.

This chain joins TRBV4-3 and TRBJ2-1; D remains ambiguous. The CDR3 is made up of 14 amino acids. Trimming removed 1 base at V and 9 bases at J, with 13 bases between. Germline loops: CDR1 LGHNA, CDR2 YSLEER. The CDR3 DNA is TGCGCCAGCAGCCAAGTACTACATGAAGGTGAGCAGTTCTTC. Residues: CASSQVLHEGEQFF.

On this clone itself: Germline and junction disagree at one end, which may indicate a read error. The CDR3 DNA sequence: TGTGCTAGCAGCTCGGAGTTCGGCCAGCCCCAGCATTTT. The encoded protein is CASSSEFGQPQHF. The chain combines TRBV7-7 with TRBJ1-5; D gene unclear. This CDR3 spans 13 amino acids. CDR1 is SSHAT, CDR2 FNYEAQ, per germline (reference sequence).

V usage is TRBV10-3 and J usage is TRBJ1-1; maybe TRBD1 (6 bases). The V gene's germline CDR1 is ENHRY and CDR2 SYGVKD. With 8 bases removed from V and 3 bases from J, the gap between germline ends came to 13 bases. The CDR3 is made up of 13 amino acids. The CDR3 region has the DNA TGTGCCATCGGAAGACAGGTAGACACTGAAGCTTTCTTT. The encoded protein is CAIGRQVDTEAFF.

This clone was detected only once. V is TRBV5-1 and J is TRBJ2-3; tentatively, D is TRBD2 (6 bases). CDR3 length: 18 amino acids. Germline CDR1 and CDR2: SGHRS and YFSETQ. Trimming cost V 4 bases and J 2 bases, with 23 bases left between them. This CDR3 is CASSPGESLYPNTDTQYF. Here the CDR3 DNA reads TGCGCCAGCAGCCCGGGGGAATCCCTTTACCCCAACACAGATACGCAGTATTTT.

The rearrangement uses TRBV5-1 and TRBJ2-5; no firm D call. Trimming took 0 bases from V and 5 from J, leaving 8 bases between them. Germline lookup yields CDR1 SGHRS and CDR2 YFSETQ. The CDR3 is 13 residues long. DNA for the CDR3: TGCGCCAGCAGCTTGGCCTGGGGTGAGACCCAGTACTTC. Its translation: CASSLAWGETQYF.

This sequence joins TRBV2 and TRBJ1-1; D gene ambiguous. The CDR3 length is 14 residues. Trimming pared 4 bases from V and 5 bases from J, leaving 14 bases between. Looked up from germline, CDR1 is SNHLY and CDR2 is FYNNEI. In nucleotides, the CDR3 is TGTGCCAGCAGTGGTCCCCGGAGGGTTACTGAAGCTTTCTTT. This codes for CASSGPRRVTEAFF.

CDR3 region: CASRLGAGAGYEQYF. The CDR3 coding sequence is TGTGCCAGCAGACTAGGGGCGGGAGCTGGTTACGAGCAGTACTTC. This sequence joins TRBV5-5 and TRBJ2-7; 7 nucleotides agree with TRBD2. V gave up 5 bases and J gave up 4 bases; unmatched junction bases: 12. The CDR3 has 15 residues. The V gene's germline CDR1 is SGHKS and CDR2 YYEKEE (reference sequence).

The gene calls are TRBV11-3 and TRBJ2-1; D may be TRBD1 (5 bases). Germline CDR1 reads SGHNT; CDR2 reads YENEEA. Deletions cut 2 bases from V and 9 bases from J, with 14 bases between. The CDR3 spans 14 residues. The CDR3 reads CASSLMSTQAEQFF. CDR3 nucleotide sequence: TGTGCCAGCAGCTTAATGTCGACACAGGCTGAGCAGTTCTTC. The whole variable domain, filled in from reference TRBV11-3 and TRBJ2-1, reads EAGVVQSPRYKIIEKKQPVAFWCNPISGHNTLYWYLQNLGQGPELLIRYENEEAVDDSQLPKDRFSAERLKGVDSTLKIQPAELGDSAVYLCASSLMSTQAEQFFGPGTRLTVL.

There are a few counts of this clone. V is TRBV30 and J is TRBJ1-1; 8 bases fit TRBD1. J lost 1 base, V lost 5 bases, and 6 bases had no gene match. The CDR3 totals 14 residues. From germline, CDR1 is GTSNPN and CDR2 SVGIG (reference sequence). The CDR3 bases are TGTGCCTGGCGTGGACAGGGCGCGAACACTGAAGCTTTCTTT. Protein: CAWRGQGANTEAFF.

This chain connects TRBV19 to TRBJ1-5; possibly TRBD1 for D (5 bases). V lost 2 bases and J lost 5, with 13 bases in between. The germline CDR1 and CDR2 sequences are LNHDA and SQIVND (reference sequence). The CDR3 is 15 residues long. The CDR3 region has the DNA TGTGCCAGTAGTATACTCAGGGCGGGGTATCAGCCCCAGCATTTT. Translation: CASSILRAGYQPQHF.

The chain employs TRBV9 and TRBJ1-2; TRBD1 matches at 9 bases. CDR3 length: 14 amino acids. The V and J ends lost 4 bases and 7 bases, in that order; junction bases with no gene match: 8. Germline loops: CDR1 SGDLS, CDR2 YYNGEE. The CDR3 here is CASSFRTGVGGYTF. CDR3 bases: TGTGCCAGCAGCTTCAGGACAGGGGTTGGTGGCTACACCTTC.

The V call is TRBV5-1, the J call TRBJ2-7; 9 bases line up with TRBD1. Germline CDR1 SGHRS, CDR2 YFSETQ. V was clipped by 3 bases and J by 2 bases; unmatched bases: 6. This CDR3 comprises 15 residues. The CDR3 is CASSSSGTGPYEQYF. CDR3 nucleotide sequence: TGCGCCAGCAGCTCATCCGGGACAGGGCCCTACGAGCAGTACTTC. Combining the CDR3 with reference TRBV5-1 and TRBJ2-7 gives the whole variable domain KAGVTQTPRYLIKTRGQQVTLSCSPISGHRSVSWYQQTPGQGLQFLFEYFSETQRNKGNFPGRFSGRQFSNSRSEMNVSTLELGDSALYLCASSSSGTGPYEQYFGPGTRLTVT.

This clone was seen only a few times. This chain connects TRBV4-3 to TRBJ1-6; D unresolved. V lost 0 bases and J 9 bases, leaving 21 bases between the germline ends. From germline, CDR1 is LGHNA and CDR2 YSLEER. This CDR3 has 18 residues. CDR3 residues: CASSQDRQGPTFFSPLHF. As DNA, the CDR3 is TGCGCCAGCAGCCAAGATCGCCAAGGACCGACCTTTTTTTCACCCCTCCACTTT.

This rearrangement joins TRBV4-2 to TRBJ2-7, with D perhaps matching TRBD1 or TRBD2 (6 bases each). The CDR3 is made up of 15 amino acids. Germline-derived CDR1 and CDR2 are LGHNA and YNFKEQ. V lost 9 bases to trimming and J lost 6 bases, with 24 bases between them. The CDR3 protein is CASSPSGGTVFEQYF. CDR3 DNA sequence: TGTGCCAGTTCCCCGTCCGGGGGCACTGTTTTCGAGCAGTACTTC.

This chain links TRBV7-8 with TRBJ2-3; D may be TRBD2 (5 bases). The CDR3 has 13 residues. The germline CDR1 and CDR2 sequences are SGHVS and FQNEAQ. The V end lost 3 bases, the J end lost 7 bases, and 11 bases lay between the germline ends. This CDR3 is CASSLDGLYTQYF. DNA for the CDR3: TGTGCCAGCAGCTTGGACGGACTCTATACGCAGTATTTT.

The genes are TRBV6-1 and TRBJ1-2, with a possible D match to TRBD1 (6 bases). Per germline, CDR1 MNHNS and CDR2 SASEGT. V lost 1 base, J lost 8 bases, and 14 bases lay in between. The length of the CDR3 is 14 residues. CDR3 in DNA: TGTGCCAGCAGTGAAGTCCCAGGGGATGGGGGCTACACCTTC. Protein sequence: CASSEVPGDGGYTF.